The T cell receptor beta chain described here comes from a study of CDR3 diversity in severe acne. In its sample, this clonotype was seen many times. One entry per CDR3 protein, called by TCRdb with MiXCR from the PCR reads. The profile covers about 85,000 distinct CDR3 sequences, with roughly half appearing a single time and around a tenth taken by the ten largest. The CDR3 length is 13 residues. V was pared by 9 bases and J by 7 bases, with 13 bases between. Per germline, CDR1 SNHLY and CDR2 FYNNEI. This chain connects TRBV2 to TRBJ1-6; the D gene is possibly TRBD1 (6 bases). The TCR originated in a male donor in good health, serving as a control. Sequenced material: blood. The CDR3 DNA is TGTGCCAGTACAGGGTCCTGGAATTCACCCCTCCACTTT. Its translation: CASTGSWNSPLHF.